This TCR beta chain was sequenced during a study of early T cells in non-severe SARS-CoV-2 infection (dated by TCRdb to 2020 to 2022). Regarding the study in general: TCR sequencing used bulk RNA from unsorted whole blood, so alpha and beta chains could not be paired. General study outcomes and caveats: VDJdb matching was skewed toward anti-spike CD8 responses, so virus-specific expansions were likely underestimated and private and CD4 specificities were missed.

A case-control design nested within a healthcare worker cohort in London, UK, was used, with weekly nasopharyngeal swab PCR tests and blood sampling performed. Healthcare workers were enrolled in the week of the UK lockdown, from 23 to 31 March 2020, and were followed every week for up to roughly 16 weeks. This clonotype was seen a handful of times. This receptor's antigen is unknown. Base-call qualities are not available, and no considerably larger clone is one nucleotide away. Including cysteine and phenylalanine, the CDR3 has 13 amino acids. Only the CDR3 portion is preserved as DNA: 39 bases, with reading frame beginning at the first base. From a lookup of the germline V gene, CDR1 and CDR2 are SQVTM and ANQGSEA. At the junction V is shortened by 6 bases and J by 3 bases; bases outside the gene matches: 6. The library was made by 5' RACE. Reads for this sample came from a NextSeq 500. To correct for sequencing error and PCR bias, the TCR library protocol tagged individual cDNA molecules with unique molecular identifiers. Both TCR alpha and beta chains were sequenced, and tight co-correlation was observed between alpha and beta sequence abundances in each sample. On the study's bioinformatics: Decombinator V4 was used to annotate TCR sequences for V gene, J gene and CDR3. Expanded TCRs were defined as changing significantly between any two time points under a Poisson model with p below 0.0001. TCR abundances were normalised to the total number of TCRs sequenced in each sample and reported as counts per million. TRAV1-2 paired with TRAJ12, TRAJ20 or TRAJ33 defined MAIT TCRs, while TRAV10 paired with TRAJ18 defined iNKT TCRs. VDJdb, accessed on 1 November 2021, was searched for TCRs annotated for CMV, EBV and SARS-CoV-2, and TCRs annotated for more than one antigen were excluded. In TCRdb, the public reads were trimmed at Q25 with fastp and aligned with MiXCR, with productive beta chains retained. Duplicate CDR3 protein sequences are folded into a single record with the most common DNA and genes. These V and J calls originate from TCRdb's pipeline instead of the authors' own analysis. Within this sample are approximately 48,000 distinct CDR3 sequences, with about a tenth of them counted one time only. Around 14% of the sample belongs to the ten largest clones.

Sequencing was done on a sample of whole blood. The receptor chain draws on TRBV29-1 and TRBJ2-7, and 9 junctional nucleotides match TRBD1. The sequence came from an adult who was a healthcare worker with PCR-confirmed SARS-CoV-2 infection or an uninfected control (not recorded which). The bases are TGCAGCGTGGGAGGGACAGGGTACTACGAGCAGTACTTC. It encodes CSVGGTGYYEQYF.